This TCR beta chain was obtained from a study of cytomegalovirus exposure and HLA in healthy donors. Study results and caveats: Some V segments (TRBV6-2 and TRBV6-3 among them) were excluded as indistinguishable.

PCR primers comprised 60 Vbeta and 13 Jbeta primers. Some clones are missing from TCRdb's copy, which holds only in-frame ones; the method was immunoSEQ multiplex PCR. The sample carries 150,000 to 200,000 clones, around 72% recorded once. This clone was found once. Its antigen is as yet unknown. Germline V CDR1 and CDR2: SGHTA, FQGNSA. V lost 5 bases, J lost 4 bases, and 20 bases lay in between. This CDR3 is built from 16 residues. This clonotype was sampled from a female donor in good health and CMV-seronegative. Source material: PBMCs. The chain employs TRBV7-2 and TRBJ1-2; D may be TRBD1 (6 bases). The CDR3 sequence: CASSLTRATGPYGYTF. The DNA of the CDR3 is TGTGCCAGCAGCCTGACCCGAGCAACAGGGCCCTATGGCTACACCTTC.